The entry that follows covers one TCR beta chain sequence. Its antigen is unknown. The CDR3 runs 15 residues from the cysteine to the phenylalanine. Solely the CDR3 DNA is kept, with 45 bases framed from the first base. The germline V gene sets CDR1 to MNHEY and CDR2 to SVGAGI. Unmatched junction bases come to 1, with V trimmed by 0 bases and J by 1 base. These data are taken from a study of cytomegalovirus exposure and HLA in healthy donors (dated by TCRdb to between 2016 and 2019). Looking at the study overall: According to an earlier analysis of several hundred of the donors, about 179 million T cells yielded 120 million or so unique TCR beta sequences and about 280 Gb of sequence data. Around 320 gigabases of sequencing data and some 85 million unique TCR sequences were included in an early release covering about 700 HLA-typed donors. Among the roughly 400 genotyped donors, approximately 76% belonged to the genetic ancestry cluster associated with self-reported Caucasian donors. The study aimed to test whether cataloging public T cell receptors could reveal signatures of past pathogen exposure. Using immunosequencing, the study profiled T cell repertoires from about 620 subjects and related those repertoires to cytomegalovirus serostatus. In addition to the first cohort of 650 to 800 subjects, a separate validation cohort of 130 or so different subjects was used. To predict cytomegalovirus infection status, the study brought together high-throughput TCR immunosequencing, statistical association of individual TCRs with disease status, and machine learning. A later analysis re-examined previously published TCR beta repertoires from 600 to 700 donors and added high-resolution HLA genotyping to investigate patterns of TCR occurrence. The later analysis used no new phenotypic data to find candidate immune exposures, relying instead on TCR beta sequences and their occurrence across donors. In an earlier analysis of roughly 580 of the donors, high-throughput TCR beta sequencing was used to judge whether each TCR beta V gene segment behaved as functional or pseudogenic. Alongside the repertoire data, information on donor age, sex, ethnicity and CMV serostatus was compiled. A later genetic analysis took genome-wide SNP genotypes for about 55% of the roughly 670 donors and used that subset as a discovery cohort. All discovery cohort repertoires had been generated using a single sequencing platform. Both class I and class II loci were covered by HLA typing, at four-digit resolution. Typing coverage varied by locus: about 629-640 donors for A, B, C, DRB1 and DQB1; some 520 for DQA1; more than 600 for DPA1; approximately 450 for DPB1. Four to six DR-DQ haplotypes were handled as single units for association and clustering, since linkage in the cohort was strong. Across some 400 genotyped donors of the cohort, an average of about 240,000 unique TCR beta nucleotide sequences per donor were sequenced, and 15% to 20% of those sequences were non-productive. The investigation overall reported the following: A total of 150 to 200 TCR beta chains were listed by the study as associated with cytomegalovirus. A later analysis found that most CMV-associated TCR beta chains appeared HLA-restricted, with HLA associations seemingly driven largely by CMV exposure. An association between a missense DCLRE1C variant and V-gene and J-gene trimming of TCR beta chains was found in a later genetic analysis and replicated in an independent cohort. Several of the top co-occurrence clusters appeared to be linked to parvovirus B19, influenza, CMV and Epstein-Barr virus, according to a later analysis. When HLA alleles, especially DR and DQ, strongly co-occurred, TCR associations were difficult to assign to individual alleles. Three of the identified cytomegalovirus-associated TCR beta chains were confirmed in vitro to be specific for cytomegalovirus antigens. In a later analysis, some 17,000 TCR beta sequences were associated with specific HLA alleles at a false discovery rate of 0.05. In an earlier analysis of 500 to 650 of the donors, most TCR beta V segments appeared in productive rearrangements about 87% or about 30% of the time, broadly matching IMGT annotations. A cluster of highly shared sequence variants was judged likely to represent a technical artifact of the sequencing pipeline. It was suggested by the authors that the approach could potentially be generalized to other disease states and immunological phenotypes. A later analysis found that TCR association rates varied across HLA loci, with DRB1 alleles showing the most associated TCRs and HLA-C alleles the fewest. In a later analysis, HLA-associated TCR beta chains were found to be more clonally expanded and to have lower generation probabilities than equally common non-associated chains. A further reported finding was that TCR beta sequences accurately predicted the HLA-A and HLA-B alleles for most subjects in the first cohort. Because some donors lacked HLA typing at each locus, the association tests relied only on the typed subset. Because the 87-base-pair reads could not distinguish some IMGT-functional V segments, including TRBV6-2 and TRBV6-3, those segments were excluded. While some public TCRs were present in many individuals, most TCR sequences turned up only very rarely across donors. The classifier was reported to diagnose cytomegalovirus status with high specificity and sensitivity in both the original and validation cohorts. Roughly 15 rarely observed V segments, including chromosome 9 orphons, were excluded from the earlier analysis of some 590 of the donors because counts were too low. Presence/absence analyses assumed roughly uniform sequencing depth across donors, an assumption that may not hold. Linkage disequilibrium might explain the correlated functional status among segregating V segments, but an unknown experimental factor could not be excluded. Compared with the approximately 710-donor mean, donors in an Asian-associated ancestry cluster had fewer N-insertions in productive TCRs, according to a later genetic analysis. Immune exposure information for the cohort was limited to CMV serostatus. This cohort had only TCR beta chains sequenced, and the lack of alpha or paired-chain data limited which features could be detected.

The method was the immunoSEQ multiplex PCR assay. A mixture of 60 forward primers for TCR Vbeta segments and 13 reverse primers for TCR Jbeta segments was used in the multiplex PCR. A multiplex PCR assay on genomic DNA amplified the CDR3 region of rearranged TCR beta genes. The Illumina HiSeq System was used to sequence the amplified TCR beta libraries as 87-base-pair reads. Regarding the original processing steps: A later analysis counted some 80 million unique TCR beta chains across the 700 or so repertoires, and 9.5 million to 11 million of these chains were shared by at least two donors. A nearest-neighbor algorithm error-corrected the raw reads and collapsed the reads into unique sequences, merging closely related sequences to remove PCR and sequencing errors. To assign V, D and J gene segments, CDR3 sequences were aligned to IMGT reference sequences. For a sequence to be retained, at least a six-nucleotide match to both a V gene segment and a J gene segment was required. Rearrangements were classified as productive when the CDR3 lacked stop codons and remained in frame with V and J, and all other rearrangements were classified as non-productive. CDR3 was defined according to IMGT convention as the region running from the second conserved V-encoded cysteine to the conserved J-encoded phenylalanine. In an earlier analysis of approximately 590 of the donors, sequences lacking an unambiguous match to a single V gene segment were excluded. An earlier analysis of 587 of the donors classified V segments as functional when productive rearrangements were above 56.7% and as segregating when the standard deviation between donors was above 5%. A statistical classification framework was built for diagnosing cytomegalovirus status from the catalog of TCR beta chain sequences. V and J gene assignment, in a later analysis, came from comparing TCR nucleotide sequences with IMGT/GENE-DB human TR gene sequences. The TCRdist pipeline was used in a later analysis to assign CDR3 sequences and most-parsimonious VDJ recombination scenarios. A later analysis defined each TCR beta chain by its CDR3 amino acid sequence plus V-gene family, and excluded reads lacking a unique V-gene family. A later analysis removed 550 to 700 highly shared, low-generation-probability nucleotide sequences to deal with suspected cross-contamination and a sequencing artifact. In a later analysis, a clonal expansion index for each public chain was calculated from normalized within-repertoire ranks of inferred template counts. In a later analysis, generation probabilities were computed with a VDJ recombination model fitted to out-of-frame rearrangements, and the resulting probabilities were checked against IGoR. Hypergeometric tests were used in a later analysis to score TCR-TCR, TCR-HLA and TCR-CMV co-occurrence, with a repertoire-size bias correction applied to the TCR pairs. False discovery rates were estimated in a later analysis by permuting HLA or CMV assignments 20 times. A later analysis grouped co-occurring TCRs with DBSCAN, adding TCRdist sequence similarity when clustering within HLA-allele-positive subsets. Repertoires with fewer than 30,000 or more than 120,000 public chains were left out of co-occurrence clustering, as were five repertoires with anomalous nucleotide sharing. The table comes from immuneACCESS by way of TCRdb, which keeps in-frame sequences with V and J called. Part of the clones is missing from these tables; in studies checked, under half for an unresolved V gene and the rest for unknown reasons. V and J calls and clone size are given by that table; D and trimming were obtained from the DNA. The sample table records 50,000 to 70,000 clones. The ten top clones hold 8.9% of the sample.

In total, roughly 670 healthy bone marrow donors made up the cohort. At the time of sampling, every cohort member was nominally healthy, though immune exposures that went unrecorded were likely present. The donor tested CMV seropositive, placing the donor among the 250 to 300 seropositive members of the cohort. A peripheral blood sample was provided by each donor, and peripheral blood mononuclear cells were used for TCR beta sequencing. Genomic DNA extraction from the blood cell samples was performed with the Qiagen DNeasy Blood Extraction Kit. The rearranged segments are TRBV6-5 and TRBJ2-7, with TRBD1 identical over 9 junction bases. This sequence originates from a man over 45 in good health and CMV-seropositive. Sequencing used PBMCs. Here the CDR3 is given as CASSYSGTGSYEQYF. The DNA sequence is as follows: TGTGCCAGCAGTTACTCCGGGACAGGGTCCTACGAGCAGTACTTC.